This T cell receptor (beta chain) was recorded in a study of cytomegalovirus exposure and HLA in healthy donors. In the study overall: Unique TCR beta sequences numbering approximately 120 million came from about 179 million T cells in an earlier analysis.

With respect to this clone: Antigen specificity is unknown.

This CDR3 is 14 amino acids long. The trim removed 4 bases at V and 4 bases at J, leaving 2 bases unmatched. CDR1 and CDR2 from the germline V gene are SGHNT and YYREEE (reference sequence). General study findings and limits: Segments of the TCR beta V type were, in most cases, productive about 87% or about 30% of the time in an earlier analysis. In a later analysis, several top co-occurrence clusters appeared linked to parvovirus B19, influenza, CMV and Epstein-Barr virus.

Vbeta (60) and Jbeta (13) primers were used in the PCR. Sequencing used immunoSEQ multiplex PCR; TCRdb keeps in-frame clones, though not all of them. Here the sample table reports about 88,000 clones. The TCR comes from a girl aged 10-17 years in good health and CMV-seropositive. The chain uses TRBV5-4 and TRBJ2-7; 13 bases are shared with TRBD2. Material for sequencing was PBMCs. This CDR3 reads CASSPGLAGYEQYF. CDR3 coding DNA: TGTGCCAGCAGCCCGGGACTAGCGGGATACGAGCAGTACTTC.